The rows below give T cell receptor beta chains drawn from one sample of a study of CD8+ T cells in alopecia areata. The table came from immunoSEQ multiplex PCR; TCRdb's copy has only in-frame clones and leaves some out. Of around 140,000 clones in the sample, about 47% were seen once. The source was CD4+ T cells sorted from blood, collected at week 0. These receptors all stem from a human donor with alopecia areata. Each CDR3 is given with its conserved first and last residue. A D gene is named only where the DNA matches it firmly. Only part of the rows carry a size: once, few, many, or a class if the clone is expanded.

D gene,J gene,V gene,clone size,CDR3 protein,CDR3 DNA
NA,TRBJ1-2,TRBV28,NA,CASSLQGVYGYTF,TGTGCCAGCAGTTTACAGGGAGTTTATGGCTACACCTTC
TRBD1,TRBJ1-2,TRBV27,NA,CASSSAGTGNGYTF,TGTGCCAGCAGTAGCGCAGGGACAGGCAATGGCTACACCTTC
NA,TRBJ2-1,TRBV2,NA,CASTWLGTPYNEQFF,TGTGCCAGCACCTGGCTAGGGACCCCCTACAATGAGCAGTTCTTC
TRBD1,TRBJ2-5,TRBV7-9,NA,CASSLSLDRQTQYF,TGTGCCAGCAGCTTATCCCTGGACAGGCAGACCCAGTACTTC
NA,TRBJ2-5,TRBV29-1,NA,CSVPGGDSWYQETQYF,TGCAGCGTTCCAGGCGGGGACTCTTGGTACCAAGAGACCCAGTACTTC
TRBD1,TRBJ1-5,TRBV29-1,few,CSVGQDFNQPQHF,TGCAGCGTAGGACAGGATTTTAATCAGCCCCAGCATTTT
NA,TRBJ1-5,TRBV30,few,CAWTATWVVGQPQHF,TGTGCCTGGACGGCGACTTGGGTGGTCGGTCAGCCCCAGCATTTT
NA,TRBJ1-2,TRBV9,few,CASSPSGEGNYGYTF,TGTGCCAGCAGCCCCTCCGGGGAGGGAAACTATGGCTACACCTTC
NA,TRBJ1-2,TRBV6-1,few,CASSVEAANGYTF,TGTGCCAGCAGTGTGGAGGCGGCGAATGGCTACACCTTC
TRBD1,TRBJ2-7,TRBV7-2,NA,CASRPGTGGLGEQYF,TGTGCCAGCAGACCTGGGACAGGTGGTTTGGGAGAGCAGTACTTC
NA,TRBJ2-2,TRBV30,few,CAWSAWAGDDTGELFF,TGTGCCTGGAGTGCTTGGGCCGGGGATGACACCGGGGAGCTGTTTTTT
NA,TRBJ2-5,TRBV30,NA,CAWSGGILETQYF,TGTGCCTGGAGTGGCGGGATACTAGAGACCCAGTACTTC
TRBD1,TRBJ2-1,TRBV5-1,NA,CASSPGQGTYNEQFF,TGCGCCAGCAGCCCGGGACAGGGGACCTACAATGAGCAGTTCTTC
TRBD2,TRBJ2-3,TRBV29-1,NA,CSVEAGREGPPDTQYF,TGCAGCGTTGAAGCCGGGCGGGAGGGCCCCCCAGATACGCAGTATTTT
NA,TRBJ1-1,TRBV29-1,NA,CSVTFNVANTEAFF,TGCAGCGTCACCTTTAATGTGGCGAACACTGAAGCTTTCTTT
TRBD2,TRBJ2-7,TRBV29-1,few,CSVGAGGPYEQYF,TGCAGCGTTGGAGCGGGAGGGCCGTACGAGCAGTACTTC
TRBD1,TRBJ2-7,TRBV10-3,few,CAIRGGTEVYEQYF,TGTGCCATCAGGGGTGGGACAGAAGTCTACGAGCAGTACTTC
TRBD1,TRBJ1-2,TRBV30,NA,CAWRDTPGQGSSLYGYTF,TGTGCCTGGAGGGACACTCCGGGACAGGGTTCTTCTCTTTATGGCTACACCTTC
NA,TRBJ1-2,TRBV4-1,NA,CASSRENGGANYGYTF,TGCGCCAGCAGCCGGGAAAATGGGGGAGCTAACTATGGCTACACCTTC
NA,TRBJ2-3,TRBV30,NA,CASEGLLSGTDTQYF,TGTGCCTCCGAGGGCCTCCTCAGCGGGACAGATACGCAGTATTTT
TRBD2,TRBJ2-3,TRBV27,few,CASNPSGMSDTQYF,TGTGCCAGTAACCCTAGCGGGATGTCCGATACGCAGTATTTT
TRBD1,TRBJ2-3,TRBV4-1,few,CASSLRSGTGGADTQYF,TGCGCCAGCAGCCTCCGTTCCGGGACAGGGGGCGCAGATACGCAGTATTTT
NA,TRBJ1-1,TRBV29-1,few,CSSYISTGLNTEAFF,TGCAGCAGTTACATTTCGACGGGCTTGAACACTGAAGCTTTCTTT
NA,TRBJ2-5,TRBV19,many,CASSPGETQYF,TGTGCCAGTAGCCCGGGGGAGACCCAGTACTTC
NA,TRBJ1-2,TRBV27,NA,CASRLSKNYGYTF,TGTGCCAGCCGATTATCCAAGAACTATGGCTACACCTTC
NA,TRBJ1-3,TRBV5-1,NA,CASSLALGSSGNTIYF,TGCGCCAGCAGCTTGGCCTTGGGGAGCTCTGGAAACACCATATATTTT
TRBD2,TRBJ2-2,TRBV19,NA,CASTPIAGGPNTGELFF,TGTGCCAGTACCCCCATAGCGGGAGGGCCAAACACCGGGGAGCTGTTTTTT